This is a list of T cell receptor beta chains from one sample in a study of blood T cell repertoires in COVID-19. Method: immunoSEQ multiplex PCR; TCRdb's copy keeps in-frame clones and lacks some. The sample consists of 190,000 or so clones, roughly 90% of them appearing once. The specimen was PBMCs or T cells enriched from blood (not recorded which). The receptors were gathered from a young woman who had recovered from COVID-19. The CDR3 runs from the conserved cysteine through the conserved F or W. Fields, in order: clone size, D gene, J gene, V gene, CDR3 protein, CDR3 DNA. The D gene is left open where the match is weak. Size values are once, few and many counts, or a class for expanded clones, and some rows have none.

>NA|TRBD1|TRBJ2-7|TRBV15
CATSRARDRVYEQYF
TGTGCCACCAGCAGGGCCCGGGACAGGGTATACGAGCAGTACTTC
>NA|NA|TRBJ1-1|TRBV9
CASSPREWNTEAFF
TGTGCCAGCAGCCCCAGGGAATGGAACACTGAAGCTTTCTTT
>NA|NA|TRBJ1-2|TRBV2
CASSSAGIYGYTF
TGTGCCAGCAGTTCCGCAGGAATCTATGGCTACACCTTC
>NA|NA|TRBJ1-2|TRBV30
CAWKRDGRVYGYTF
TGTGCCTGGAAGCGGGACGGGAGAGTCTATGGCTACACCTTC
>NA|NA|TRBJ1-1|TRBV28
CASANGARGNTEAFF
TGTGCCAGCGCAAATGGGGCCAGGGGGAACACTGAAGCTTTCTTT
>NA|TRBD1|TRBJ2-7|TRBV27
CASRMTTGTGHYEQYF
TGTGCCAGCAGAATGACAACCGGGACAGGGCACTACGAGCAGTACTTC
>NA|NA|TRBJ2-1|TRBV7-6
CASSLVGGGYNEQFF
TGTGCCAGCAGCTTGGTAGGTGGGGGGTACAATGAGCAGTTCTTC
>NA|TRBD1|TRBJ1-6|TRBV29-1
CSASTGSLGSPLHF
TGCAGCGCTTCGACAGGGTCTCTAGGCTCACCCCTCCACTTT
>few|NA|TRBJ2-7|TRBV6-5
CASSYQFGTLYEQYF
TGTGCCAGCAGTTACCAATTCGGGACACTGTACGAGCAGTACTTC
>NA|NA|TRBJ2-7|TRBV4-2
CASSQGRTVGSYEQYF
TGTGCCAGCAGCCAAGGGCGGACAGTTGGGTCCTACGAGCAGTACTTC
>few|NA|TRBJ1-2|TRBV28
CASSLRGAQDYAFRGYTF
TGTGCCAGCAGTTTACGGGGGGCGCAAGATTATGCGTTTCGGGGCTACACCTTC
>few|NA|TRBJ2-6|TRBV12-5
CASGLGISSGANVLTF
TGTGCTAGTGGTTTGGGAATTAGCTCTGGGGCCAACGTCCTGACTTTC
>NA|TRBD1|TRBJ1-2|TRBV19
CASSTRAGQGTSGYTF
TGTGCCAGTAGTACCAGGGCGGGACAGGGTACTAGCGGCTACACCTTC
>NA|NA|TRBJ1-6|TRBV9
CASSVYYNSPLHF
TGTGCCAGCAGCGTCTACTATAATTCACCCCTCCACTTT
>NA|NA|TRBJ1-2|TRBV10-3
CAISEGSDYGYTF
TGTGCCATCAGCGAAGGGAGCGACTATGGCTACACCTTC
>NA|NA|TRBJ1-5|TRBV7-2
CASSLVGGGGNQPQHF
TGTGCCAGCAGCTTAGTGGGCGGGGGGGGCAATCAGCCCCAGCATTTT
>NA|NA|TRBJ2-2|TRBV6-5
CASSWGRGFTGELFF
TGTGCCAGCAGTTGGGGCAGGGGATTTACCGGGGAGCTGTTTTTT
>NA|TRBD1|TRBJ2-5|TRBV6-5
CASTVGQGEETQYF
TGTGCCAGCACCGTGGGACAGGGAGAGGAGACCCAGTACTTC
>NA|TRBD2|TRBJ2-1|TRBV5-1
CASSWTSGDYNEQFF
TGCGCCAGCAGCTGGACTAGCGGGGATTACAATGAGCAGTTCTTC
>NA|NA|TRBJ2-7|TRBV6-5
CASRIAAASMQYF
TGTGCCAGCAGAATTGCCGCGGCGAGTATGCAGTACTTC
>NA|TRBD2|TRBJ2-1|TRBV2
CASTSPAGGRSYNEQFF
TGTGCCAGCACGTCTCCAGCGGGGGGTCGCTCCTACAATGAGCAGTTCTTC
>NA|NA|TRBJ1-4|TRBV5-3
CASTGGGWGEKLFF
TGTGCCAGTACTGGGGGCGGCTGGGGTGAAAAACTGTTTTTT
>NA|NA|TRBJ1-6|TRBV6-5
CASSTRAYNSPLHF
TGTGCCAGCAGTACCCGGGCCTATAATTCACCCCTCCACTTT
>NA|TRBD1|TRBJ1-1|TRBV5-1
CASSGGPSRGAFEAFF
TGCGCCAGCAGCGGGGGCCCCAGCAGGGGGGCATTTGAAGCTTTCTTT
>NA|TRBD1|TRBJ1-5|TRBV2
CASRATGGQPQHF
TGTGCCAGCAGAGCGACAGGGGGTCAGCCCCAGCATTTT
>few|NA|TRBJ1-1|TRBV12-5
CASGIGLVLTEAFF
TGTGCTAGTGGTATCGGACTGGTTCTCACTGAAGCTTTCTTT
>NA|TRBD2|TRBJ2-1|TRBV25-1
CASSDRLAGQRNEQFF
TGTGCCAGCAGTGACCGACTAGCGGGTCAGCGGAATGAGCAGTTCTTC
>once|TRBD1|TRBJ1-2|TRBV28
CASSSTGGLSYGYTF
TGTGCCAGCAGTTCCACAGGGGGCCTGAGCTATGGCTACACCTTC
>NA|TRBD1|TRBJ1-2|TRBV2
CASTEHGQGYGYTF
TGTGCCAGCACAGAGCATGGACAGGGATATGGCTACACCTTC
>NA|NA|TRBJ1-5|TRBV7-2
CASSLGQVTSSPQHF
TGTGCCAGCAGCTTAGGACAGGTTACATCATCGCCCCAGCATTTT
>NA|TRBD1|TRBJ2-7|TRBV29-1
CSVEWTGVYEQYF
TGCAGCGTTGAATGGACAGGGGTATACGAGCAGTACTTC
>NA|NA|TRBJ2-7|TRBV7-6
CASSFSAGGHEQYF
TGTGCCAGCAGCTTTAGCGCGGGCGGCCACGAGCAGTACTTC
>NA|TRBD2|TRBJ2-1|TRBV5-1
CASSKFYTSGGLNYNEQFF
TGCGCCAGCAGCAAATTTTATACTAGCGGGGGGCTCAACTACAATGAGCAGTTCTTC
>NA|TRBD1|TRBJ2-7|TRBV5-6
CASNRPGQGYEQYF
TGTGCCAGCAATAGACCGGGACAGGGCTACGAGCAGTACTTC
>NA|NA|TRBJ1-3|TRBV4-1
CASSQTQGIGNTIYF
TGCGCCAGCAGCCAAACCCAGGGAATTGGAAACACCATATATTTT
>NA|TRBD1|TRBJ2-7|TRBV15
CATSSRQGVYEQYF
TGTGCCACCAGCAGCCGACAGGGGGTCTACGAGCAGTACTTC
>NA|NA|TRBJ2-3|TRBV5-1
CASSLGFEGADTQYF
TGCGCCAGCAGCTTGGGGTTCGAAGGGGCAGATACGCAGTATTTT
>NA|TRBD1|TRBJ2-2|TRBV6-5
CAGSRGRRTGELFF
TGTGCCGGGTCCAGGGGGCGACGGACCGGGGAGCTGTTTTTT
>NA|NA|TRBJ2-1|TRBV5-4
CASSFGGGALTNEQFF
TGTGCCAGCAGCTTCGGAGGGGGGGCGTTGACCAATGAGCAGTTCTTC